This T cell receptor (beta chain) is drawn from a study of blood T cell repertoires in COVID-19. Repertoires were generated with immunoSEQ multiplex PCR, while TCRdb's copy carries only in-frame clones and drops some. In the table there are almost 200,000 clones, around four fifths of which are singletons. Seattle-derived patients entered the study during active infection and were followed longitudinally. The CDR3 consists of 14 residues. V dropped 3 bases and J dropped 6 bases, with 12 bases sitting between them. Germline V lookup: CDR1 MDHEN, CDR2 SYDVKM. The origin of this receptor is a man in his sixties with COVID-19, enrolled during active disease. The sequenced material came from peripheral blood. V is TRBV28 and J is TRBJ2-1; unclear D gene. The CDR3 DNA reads TGTGCCAGCAGTTTTCGTCAGCGCTCCAATGAGCAGTTCTTC. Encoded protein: CASSFRQRSNEQFF.